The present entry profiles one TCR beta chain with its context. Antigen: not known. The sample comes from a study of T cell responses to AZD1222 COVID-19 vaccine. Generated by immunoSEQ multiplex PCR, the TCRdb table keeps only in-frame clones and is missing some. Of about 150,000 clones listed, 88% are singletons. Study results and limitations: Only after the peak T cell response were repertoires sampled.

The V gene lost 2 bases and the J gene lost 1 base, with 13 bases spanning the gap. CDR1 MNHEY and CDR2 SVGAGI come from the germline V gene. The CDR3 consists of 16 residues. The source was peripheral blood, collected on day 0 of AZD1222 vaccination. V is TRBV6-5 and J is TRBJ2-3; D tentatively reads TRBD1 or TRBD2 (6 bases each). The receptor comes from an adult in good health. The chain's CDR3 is CASSYLGGHGTDTQYF. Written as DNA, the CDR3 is TGTGCCAGCAGTTACCTTGGGGGGCATGGCACAGATACGCAGTATTTT.